The rows below give T cell receptor beta chains drawn from one sample of a study of cytomegalovirus exposure and HLA in healthy donors. The method was immunoSEQ multiplex PCR; TCRdb's version includes in-frame clones alone and lacks a portion of them. The table includes around 160,000 clones, around 75% detected once. Sequenced sample: PBMCs. The receptors here all came from a human donor in good health. Both conserved end residues are part of each CDR3. A D gene is named only where the DNA matches it firmly. A clone size is listed for some rows: how often the clone was seen (once, few, many), or a class if it is expanded.

d_gene	abundance	v_gene	j_gene	CDR3aa	CDR3nt
-	-	TRBV7-2	TRBJ2-1	CASSLGRGPPYNEQFF	TGTGCCAGCAGCTTAGGGCGGGGGCCACCCTACAATGAGCAGTTCTTC
-	-	TRBV11-3	TRBJ1-1	CASSETATEAFF	TGTGCCAGCAGCGAAACAGCCACTGAAGCTTTCTTT
-	few	TRBV19	TRBJ2-7	CASSPGSFSDEQYF	TGTGCCAGTAGCCCTGGATCCTTCAGCGACGAGCAGTACTTC
-	few	TRBV7-2	TRBJ2-5	CASSFTGRAETQYF	TGTGCCAGCAGCTTTACGGGCAGGGCGGAGACCCAGTACTTC
-	-	TRBV4-3	TRBJ2-1	CASSQDVRGSDEQFF	TGCGCCAGCAGCCAAGATGTAAGGGGTTCCGATGAGCAGTTCTTC
TRBD2	-	TRBV9	TRBJ2-3	CASSTRPLAGMTQYF	TGTGCCAGCAGCACCCGACCCTTAGCGGGGATGACGCAGTATTTT
-	once	TRBV5-5	TRBJ2-7	CASSFRLPGGYEQYF	TGTGCCAGCAGCTTCCGCCTCCCCGGAGGGTACGAGCAGTACTTC
TRBD1	-	TRBV5-1	TRBJ1-4	CASSGGQRNEKLFF	TGCGCCAGCAGCGGGGGACAGAGGAATGAAAAACTGTTTTTT
TRBD2	few	TRBV9	TRBJ2-2	CASSPIAGGSGAGELFF	TGTGCCAGCAGCCCAATAGCGGGGGGGTCCGGGGCCGGGGAGCTGTTTTTT
-	-	TRBV27	TRBJ2-1	CASSRGYNEQFF	TGTGCCAGCAGTCGGGGTTACAATGAGCAGTTCTTC
TRBD2	-	TRBV7-8	TRBJ2-1	CASSLELAGGDNEQFF	TGTGCCAGCAGCTTAGAACTAGCGGGGGGAGACAATGAGCAGTTCTTC
-	-	TRBV2	TRBJ1-6	CASSGGVVSPLHF	TGTGCCAGCAGCGGAGGGGTAGTTTCACCCCTCCACTTT
-	-	TRBV6-1	TRBJ2-1	CASSETPGLPGNEQFF	TGTGCCAGCAGTGAGACCCCGGGACTCCCTGGCAATGAGCAGTTCTTC
TRBD1	-	TRBV6-6	TRBJ1-2	CASSYGGTGSNYGYTF	TGTGCCAGCAGTTACGGGGGGACAGGGTCTAACTATGGCTACACCTTC
-	-	TRBV27	TRBJ2-5	CASSPSGTRVKTQYF	TGTGCCAGCAGTCCATCCGGGACTCGAGTAAAGACCCAGTACTTC
-	-	TRBV19	TRBJ1-1	CASSLNIGVGTEAFF	TGTGCCAGTAGTCTAAATATCGGAGTGGGCACTGAAGCTTTCTTT
-	-	TRBV19	TRBJ2-7	CASSIDLRQGIYEQYF	TGTGCCAGTAGTATAGATCTGAGGCAGGGAATTTACGAGCAGTACTTC
-	once	TRBV19	TRBJ2-7	CASSIQGNEQYF	TGTGCCAGTAGTATACAGGGGAACGAGCAGTACTTC
-	-	TRBV9	TRBJ1-3	CASSVGSGLGNTIYF	TGTGCCAGCAGCGTAGGATCAGGACTAGGAAACACCATATATTTT
-	-	TRBV5-1	TRBJ2-7	CASSPRVESTYEQYF	TGCGCCAGCAGCCCCCGGGTCGAGTCAACCTACGAGCAGTACTTC
TRBD2	once	TRBV6-5	TRBJ2-1	CASSYMGLADNEQFF	TGTGCCAGCAGTTACATGGGACTAGCAGACAATGAGCAGTTCTTC
-	-	TRBV6-5	TRBJ2-7	CASSQTVSYEQYF	TGTGCCAGCAGCCAAACAGTTTCCTACGAGCAGTACTTC
-	few	TRBV19	TRBJ1-1	CASSWGPQLGAFF	TGTGCCAGTAGTTGGGGCCCCCAACTCGGAGCTTTCTTT
TRBD1	-	TRBV6-1	TRBJ1-5	CASSPQGDQPQHF	TGTGCCAGCAGTCCCCAGGGGGATCAGCCCCAGCATTTT